This is a list of T cell receptor beta chains from one sample in a study of T cells after yellow fever vaccination. TCRdb used MiXCR to reprocess the 5' RACE reads, holding one entry per CDR3 protein. This sample carries some 600,000 distinct CDR3 sequences, more than 9% of them seen once, and the ten largest clones take more than 13%. The sample was PBMCs, taken on the day of the yellow fever booster vaccination. The source is a man aged 25 to 45 who received the YFV17D yellow fever vaccine. Each CDR3 is given with its conserved first and last residue. The order of the fields is D gene, clone size, V gene, J gene, CDR3 DNA, CDR3 protein. D genes are given only for firm matches. Part of the rows lack a size; the others show once, few, many or a class for expanded clones.

D: -
size: few
V: TRBV27
J: TRBJ1-3
DNA: TGTGCCAGCAGTCCCCAGGTTCAGGGGCACACCATATATTTT
CDR3: CASSPQVQGHTIYF

D: TRBD1
size: -
V: TRBV15
J: TRBJ2-5
DNA: TGTGCCACCAGCAGTCACAGGGGGCAGGAGACCCAGTACTTC
CDR3: CATSSHRGQETQYF

D: -
size: -
V: TRBV7-9
J: TRBJ2-7
DNA: TGTGCCAGCAGCCCAAGCCACATCATCCCGGACGAGCAGTACTTC
CDR3: CASSPSHIIPDEQYF

D: -
size: -
V: TRBV18
J: TRBJ2-1
DNA: TGTGCCAGCTCACCCAACAGGGCGAGCTCCTACAATGAGCAGTTCTTC
CDR3: CASSPNRASSYNEQFF

D: TRBD2
size: many
V: TRBV5-1
J: TRBJ2-1
DNA: TGCGCCAGCAGCTTGCCCGAGGGACTAGAAGGCAATGAGCAGTTCTTC
CDR3: CASSLPEGLEGNEQFF

D: TRBD1
size: -
V: TRBV15
J: TRBJ1-6
DNA: TGTGCCACCAGCATGCAGGGGGCCAATTCACCCCTCCACTTT
CDR3: CATSMQGANSPLHF

D: TRBD2
size: few
V: TRBV20-1
J: TRBJ2-5
DNA: TGCAGTGCTAGAGTACGCGAAAGTCAACTAGCGGGTGGTGAGACCCAGTACTTC
CDR3: CSARVRESQLAGGETQYF

D: TRBD1
size: few
V: TRBV6-2/TRBV6-3
J: TRBJ1-2
DNA: TGTGCCAGCAGTTGGGGACAGCTCCGAGGCTACACCTTC
CDR3: CASSWGQLRGYTF

D: TRBD2
size: few
V: TRBV5-1
J: TRBJ2-2
DNA: TGCGCCAGCAGCTGGGGAGCGGGAAACACCGGGGAGCTGTTTTTT
CDR3: CASSWGAGNTGELFF

D: TRBD2
size: few
V: TRBV20-1
J: TRBJ2-3
DNA: TGCAGTGCTAGAGGTCTAGCGGTAACAGATACGCAGTATTTT
CDR3: CSARGLAVTDTQYF

D: TRBD1
size: many
V: TRBV10-3
J: TRBJ1-5
DNA: TGTGCCATCGGACAGGGTAGCAATCAGCCCCAGCATTTT
CDR3: CAIGQGSNQPQHF